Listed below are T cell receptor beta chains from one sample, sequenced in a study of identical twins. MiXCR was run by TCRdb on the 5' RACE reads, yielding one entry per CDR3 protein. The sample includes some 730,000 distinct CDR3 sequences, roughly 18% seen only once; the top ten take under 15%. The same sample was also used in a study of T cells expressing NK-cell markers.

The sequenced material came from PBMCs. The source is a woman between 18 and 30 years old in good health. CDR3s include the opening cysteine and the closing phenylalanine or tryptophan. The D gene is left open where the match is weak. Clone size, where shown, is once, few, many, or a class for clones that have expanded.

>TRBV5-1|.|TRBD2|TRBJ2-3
CASTEGRAHTDTQYF
TGCGCCAGCACCGAGGGGAGGGCCCACACAGATACGCAGTATTTT
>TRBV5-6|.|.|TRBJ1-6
CASRRGRNSYNSPLHF
TGTGCCAGCAGGCGTGGGCGGAACTCCTATAATTCACCCCTCCACTTT
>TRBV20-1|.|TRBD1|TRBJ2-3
CSAEGQGRDTQYF
TGCAGTGCGGAGGGACAGGGAAGAGATACGCAGTATTTT
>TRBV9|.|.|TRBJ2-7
CASSTQPGFPYEQYF
TGTGCCAGCAGCACACAACCGGGGTTTCCCTACGAGCAGTACTTC
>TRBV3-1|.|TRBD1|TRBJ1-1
CASSQGARGQKDTEAFF
TGTGCCAGCAGCCAAGGGGCGAGGGGGCAGAAAGACACTGAAGCTTTCTTT
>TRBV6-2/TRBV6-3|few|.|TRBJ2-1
CASSNPGRSEQFF
TGTGCCAGCAGTAACCCCGGTCGCTCTGAGCAGTTCTTC
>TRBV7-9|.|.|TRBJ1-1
CASRRPTGLGAEAFF
TGTGCCAGCAGACGGCCCACAGGGCTTGGCGCTGAAGCTTTCTTT
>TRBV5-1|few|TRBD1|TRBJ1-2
CASSAAPGQGGPNYGYTF
TGCGCCAGCAGCGCTGCTCCGGGACAGGGGGGCCCTAACTATGGCTACACCTTC
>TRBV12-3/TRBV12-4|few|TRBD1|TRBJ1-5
CASTKTGGRQPQHF
TGTGCCAGCACCAAGACAGGGGGCAGGCAGCCCCAGCATTTT
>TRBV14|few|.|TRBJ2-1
CASSQVPMTVSSYNEQFF
TGTGCCAGCAGCCAAGTCCCCATGACCGTAAGCTCCTACAATGAGCAGTTCTTC
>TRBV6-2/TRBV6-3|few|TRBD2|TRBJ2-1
CASSRGERWTSGRALGFEQFF
TGTGCCAGCAGCCGGGGCGAGAGATGGACTAGCGGGAGGGCTCTGGGTTTTGAGCAGTTCTTC
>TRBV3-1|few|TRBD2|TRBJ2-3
CASSQDRRAGEDTQYF
TGTGCCAGCAGCCAAGATCGGAGAGCGGGAGAGGATACGCAGTATTTT
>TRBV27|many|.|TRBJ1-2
CASSLKGYGYTF
TGTGCCAGCAGTTTAAAGGGCTATGGCTACACCTTC
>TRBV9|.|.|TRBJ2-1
CASSVQPVPNEQFF
TGTGCCAGCAGCGTACAACCGGTCCCCAATGAGCAGTTCTTC
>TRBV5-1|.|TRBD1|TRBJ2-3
CASSLVGQGTDTQYF
TGCGCCAGCAGCTTGGTAGGACAGGGGACAGATACGCAGTATTTT
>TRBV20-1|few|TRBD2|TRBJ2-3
CSAPAGDPDTQYF
TGCAGTGCTCCGGCGGGGGACCCAGATACGCAGTATTTT
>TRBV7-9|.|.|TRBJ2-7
CASSLKYHEQYF
TGTGCCAGCAGCTTAAAATACCACGAGCAGTACTTC
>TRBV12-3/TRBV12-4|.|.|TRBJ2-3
CASTQLGADTQYF
TGTGCCAGCACCCAACTCGGCGCAGATACGCAGTATTTT
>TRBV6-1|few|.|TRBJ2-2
CASRTVKGNTGELFF
TGTGCCAGCAGAACCGTCAAGGGGAACACCGGGGAGCTGTTTTTT
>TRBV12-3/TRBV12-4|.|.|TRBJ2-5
CASSFGGGIETQYF
TGTGCCAGCAGTTTTGGGGGTGGGATAGAGACCCAGTACTTC
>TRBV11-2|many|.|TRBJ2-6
CASSLGTYSGANVLTF
TGTGCCAGCAGCTTAGGGACCTACTCTGGGGCCAACGTCCTGACTTTC
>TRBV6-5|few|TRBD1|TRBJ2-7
CVSVNRGTYEQYF
TGTGTCAGCGTTAACAGGGGAACCTACGAGCAGTACTTC
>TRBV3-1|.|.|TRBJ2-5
CASSQAGARAGLGETQYF
TGTGCCAGCAGCCAAGCCGGGGCTAGAGCGGGTCTTGGAGAGACCCAGTACTTC
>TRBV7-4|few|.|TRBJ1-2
CASSAAYGYTF
TGTGCCAGCAGCGCCGCCTATGGCTACACCTTC
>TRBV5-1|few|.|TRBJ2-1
CASSLGQTFSYNEQFF
TGCGCCAGCAGCTTGGGACAGACCTTCTCCTACAATGAGCAGTTCTTC
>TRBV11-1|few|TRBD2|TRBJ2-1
CASSARLAGLSDSYNEQFF
TGTGCCAGCAGCGCGAGACTAGCGGGCCTGTCGGACTCCTACAATGAGCAGTTCTTC
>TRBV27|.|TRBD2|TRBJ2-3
CASSFGGVNTQYF
TGTGCCAGCAGTTTCGGGGGGGTAAATACGCAGTATTTT
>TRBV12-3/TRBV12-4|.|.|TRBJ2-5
CASRVINQETQYF
TGTGCCAGCAGGGTGATTAACCAAGAGACCCAGTACTTC
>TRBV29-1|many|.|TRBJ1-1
CSVDGGPNYTEAFF
TGCAGCGTTGATGGGGGACCGAATTACACTGAAGCTTTCTTT
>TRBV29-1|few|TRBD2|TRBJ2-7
CSVGGGGEQYF
TGCAGCGTGGGGGGGGGAGGCGAGCAGTACTTC
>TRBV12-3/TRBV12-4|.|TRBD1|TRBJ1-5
CASSLGGQGHYQPQHF
TGTGCCAGCAGTTTGGGAGGACAGGGCCATTATCAGCCCCAGCATTTT
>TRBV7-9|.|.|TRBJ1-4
CASSPNTLEKLFF
TGTGCCAGCAGCCCCAACACTTTGGAAAAACTGTTTTTT
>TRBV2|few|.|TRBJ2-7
CASSDTRPYEQYF
TGTGCCAGCAGTGACACTCGGCCCTACGAGCAGTACTTC
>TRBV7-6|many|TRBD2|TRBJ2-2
CASSQTSGSGELFF
TGTGCCAGCAGCCAAACTAGCGGGAGCGGGGAGCTGTTTTTT
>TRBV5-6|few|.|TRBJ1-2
CASSLVRQHNYGYTF
TGTGCCAGCAGCTTGGTTCGGCAGCACAACTATGGCTACACCTTC
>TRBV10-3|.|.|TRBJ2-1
CAIGSSEGGQFF
TGTGCCATCGGCTCTAGCGAGGGGGGGCAGTTCTTC
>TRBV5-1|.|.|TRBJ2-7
CASYRVSYEQYF
TGCGCCAGTTACAGGGTCTCCTACGAGCAGTACTTC
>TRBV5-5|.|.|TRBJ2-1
CAMSLGEVSGQFF
TGTGCCATGAGCTTGGGGGAGGTGTCGGGGCAGTTCTTC
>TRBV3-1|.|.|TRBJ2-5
CASSQVKDSGAETQYF
TGTGCCAGCAGCCAAGTAAAGGATTCAGGGGCAGAGACCCAGTACTTC
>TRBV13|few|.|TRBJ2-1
CASSLPRGNEQFF
TGTGCCAGCAGCCTCCCAAGGGGCAATGAGCAGTTCTTC
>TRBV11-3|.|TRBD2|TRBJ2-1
CASSPTSGRGSEQFF
TGTGCCAGCAGCCCTACTAGCGGTCGTGGTTCGGAGCAGTTCTTC
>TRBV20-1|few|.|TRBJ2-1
CSAKIPSSYNEQFF
TGCAGTGCCAAGATACCAAGCTCCTACAATGAGCAGTTCTTC